These 32 T cell receptor beta chains came from one sample sequenced in a study of T cells after yellow fever vaccination. TCRdb independently ran MiXCR on the 5' RACE reads; one entry per CDR3 protein. The sample contains 320,000 or so distinct CDR3 sequences, about 7.8% of which appear only once. The material sequenced was PBMCs, taken roughly 46 days after the first yellow fever vaccination. Receptor source: a man between 18 and 35 years old who received the YFV17D yellow fever vaccine.

This chain uses TRBV3-1 with TRBJ1-6; 8 nucleotides agree with TRBD1. Germline loops: CDR1 LGHDT, CDR2 YNNKEL (reference sequence). The CDR3 consists of 14 residues. Germline trimming cut 4 bases from V and 10 bases from J; bases unmatched to any gene: 6. The chain's CDR3 is CASSRTGRASPLHF. CDR3 sequence (DNA): TGTGCCAGCAGCCGGACAGGGAGGGCATCACCCCTCCACTTT.

The chain couples TRBV18 to TRBJ1-1; 8 bases are a match to TRBD1. Per germline, CDR1 KGHSH and CDR2 LQKENI. The length of the CDR3 is 16 residues. Unmatched junction bases numbered 9, after V lost 4 bases and J lost 2 bases. This chain's CDR3 is CASSLQGAGSNTEAFF. The CDR3 region has the DNA TGTGCCAGCTCACTTCAGGGGGCAGGCAGTAACACTGAAGCTTTCTTT. Full variable domain (remainder filled in from reference TRBV18 and TRBJ1-1): NAGVMQNPRHLVRRRGQEARLRCSPMKGHSHVYWYRQLPEEGLKFMVYLQKENIIDESGMPKERFSAEFPKEGPSILRIQQVVRGDSAAYFCASSLQGAGSNTEAFFGQGTRLTVV.

This clonotype has at least ten counts. This chain uses TRBV29-1 with TRBJ2-2, with TRBD2 as a possible D gene (5 bases). Germline V CDR1 and CDR2: SQVTM, ANQGSEA. With 7 bases removed from V and 4 bases from J, the gap between germline ends came to 10 bases. CDR3 length: 12 residues. In DNA form, the CDR3 reads TGCAGCGCCGAGGGCCCCACCGGGGAGCTGTTTTTT. Protein product: CSAEGPTGELFF.

This chain's CDR3 is CASSQHTGGWTEAFF. The CDR3 coding sequence is TGTGCCAGCAGTCAGCATACGGGGGGATGGACTGAAGCTTTCTTT. This chain uses TRBV12-3 or TRBV12-4 with TRBJ1-1; maybe TRBD1 (5 bases). This CDR3 has 15 residues. The V end lost 5 bases, the J end lost 5 bases, and 18 bases lay between the germline ends.

About this clonotype: One end of the junction varies from germline; a read error may be responsible. The V and J genes are TRBV20-1 and TRBJ2-5; TRBD1 agrees at 9 bases. The CDR3 is 12 residues long. Germline CDR1 is DFQATT and CDR2 is SNEGSKA (reference sequence). The chain's CDR3 is CSARTGEETKYF. The CDR3 region has the DNA TGCAGTGCCAGGACAGGGGAAGAGACCAAGTACTTC.

The chain uses TRBV20-1 and TRBJ2-1, with 9 nucleotides matching TRBD2. The trim removed 6 bases at V and 8 bases at J, leaving 5 bases unmatched. The germline V gene has CDR1 DFQATT and CDR2 SNEGSKA (reference sequence). This CDR3 is built from 12 residues. Here the CDR3 reads CSAHGTSYEQFF. The CDR3 nucleotides are TGCAGTGCCCACGGGACTAGCTATGAGCAGTTCTTC.

Ten or more counts support this clonotype. V usage is TRBV4-3 and J usage is TRBJ1-1, with D uncertain. V lost 0 bases and J lost 1, with 12 bases in between. The length of the CDR3 is 16 residues. Germline CDR1 is LGHNA and CDR2 is YSLEER. The CDR3 coding sequence is TGCGCCAGCAGCCAAGATCGACGACATCGGAACACTGAAGCTTTCTTT. Encoded protein: CASSQDRRHRNTEAFF.

The rearrangement joins TRBV12-3 or TRBV12-4 to TRBJ2-1; D may correspond to TRBD1 or TRBD2 (7 bases each). V was trimmed by 5 bases and J by 9 bases, leaving 20 bases between them. The CDR3 loop spans 15 amino acids. The CDR3, as DNA: TGTGCCAGCAGTCAGGGGGGGCAGTTGGGCGCTGAGCAGTTCTTC. The encoded protein is CASSQGGQLGAEQFF.

This chain uses TRBV19 with TRBJ2-7, with no clear D. CDR3 size: 12 residues. V was clipped by 9 bases and J by 4 bases, with 13 bases between them. CDR1 and CDR2 (germline): LNHDA, SQIVND (reference sequence). For the CDR3, the DNA is TGTGCCAGGAAGAGTGACGGGTACGAGCAGTACGTC. Protein sequence: CARKSDGYEQYV.

This clonotype appeared a few times. The J gene is TRBJ2-2, the V gene TRBV7-9; the D gene is possibly TRBD2 (6 bases). This CDR3 contains 16 residues. Looked up from germline, CDR1 is SEHNR and CDR2 is FQNEAQ (reference sequence). V was clipped by 1 base and J by 4 bases, with 13 bases between them. The CDR3 is CASSLGDGSSTGELFF. The DNA for the CDR3 is TGTGCCAGCAGCTTAGGTGACGGGAGCTCCACCGGGGAGCTGTTTTTT.

This clonotype was picked up a small number of times. The genes are TRBV10-3 and TRBJ2-1; 10 nucleotides match TRBD2. Looked up from germline, CDR1 is ENHRY and CDR2 is SYGVKD. Trimming removed 7 bases from V and 9 bases from J; junction bases left unmatched: 12. The CDR3 runs to 15 residues. Here the CDR3 DNA reads TGTGCCATCAATGCCGAGCGGGGGGGCCCTAGTGAGCAGTTCTTC. This sequence encodes CAINAERGGPSEQFF.

This clonotype was observed many times. The rearrangement joins TRBV12-3 or TRBV12-4 to TRBJ1-3; TRBD1 might be the D (5 bases). Trimming took off 6 bases at V and 4 bases at J, with 13 bases between the two ends. The CDR3 contains 14 residues. The CDR3 loop is CASSLRGSGNTIYF. The CDR3 DNA follows: TGTGCCAGCAGCTTGAGGGGTTCAGGAAACACCATATATTTT.

The genes are TRBV20-1 and TRBJ2-5; D might be TRBD2 (5 bases). The germline V and J ends were trimmed by 2 bases and 4 bases, with 11 bases remaining between them. In germline, CDR1 is DFQATT, CDR2 SNEGSKA (reference sequence). The CDR3 consists of 13 residues. The CDR3 is CSARSTGIETQYF. The CDR3, as DNA: TGCAGTGCTAGATCCACGGGGATAGAGACCCAGTACTTC.

This chain connects TRBV15 to TRBJ2-5; D is possibly TRBD1 (5 bases). From germline, CDR1 is LNHNV and CDR2 YYDKDF (reference sequence). The CDR3 runs 17 residues. V lost 4 bases and J lost 1, with 19 bases in between. CDR3 protein: CATSTSGAGPFQETQYF. For the CDR3, the DNA is TGTGCCACCAGCACAAGTGGGGCAGGGCCCTTCCAAGAGACCCAGTACTTC. The variable domain in full, completed from reference TRBV15 and TRBJ2-5, reads DAMVIQNPRYQVTQFGKPVTLSCSQTLNHNVMYWYQQKSSQAPKLLFHYYDKDFNNEADTPDNFQSRRPNTSFCFLDIRSPGLGDTAMYLCATSTSGAGPFQETQYFGPGTRLLVL.

The CDR3 region has the DNA TGCAGCGTTGAACATGCAGGGGGGCACATTCAGTACTTC. It is translated as CSVEHAGGHIQYF. The chain uses TRBV29-1 and TRBJ2-4, with D perhaps TRBD1 (7 bases). The CDR3 is 13 residues long. CDR1 SQVTM and CDR2 ANQGSEA come from the germline V gene. Trimming removed 2 bases from V and 8 bases from J, with 13 bases in between.

The CDR3 here is CASSPVGRNQPQHF. DNA for the CDR3: TGTGCCAGCAGCCCCGTAGGGCGAAATCAGCCCCAGCATTTT. This sequence joins TRBV11-2 and TRBJ1-5; the D is unclear. The CDR3 length is 14 residues. Germline V gene lookup returns CDR1 SGHAT and CDR2 FQNNGV. V lost 5 bases and J 4 bases, leaving 12 bases between the germline ends. The full variable domain, rest sourced from reference TRBV11-2 and TRBJ1-5, is EAGVAQSPRYKIIEKRQSVAFWCNPISGHATLYWYQQILGQGPKLLIQFQNNGVVDDSQLPKDRFSAERLKGVDSTLKIQPAKLEDSAVYLCASSPVGRNQPQHFGDGTRLSIL.

This clonotype was detected only a few times. The chain combines TRBV15 with TRBJ1-3; D is undetermined. Germline assignment: CDR1 LNHNV and CDR2 YYDKDF (reference sequence). This CDR3 is 15 amino acids long. V was clipped by 0 bases and J by 2 bases, with 8 bases between them. The CDR3 DNA is TGTGCCACCAGCAGAGATTTCGGGGCTGGAAACACCATATATTTT. Translated, it gives CATSRDFGAGNTIYF.

The J gene is TRBJ2-1, the V gene TRBV30; D call uncertain. Trimming shortened V by 6 bases and J by 6 bases, and 27 bases separated the two germline ends. Germline V gene lookup returns CDR1 GTSNPN and CDR2 SVGIG (reference sequence). The CDR3 contains 17 residues. The CDR3 reads CACYPTSVRIASNEQFF. Written as DNA, the CDR3 is TGTGCCTGCTATCCTACTTCAGTGAGAATCGCCTCCAATGAGCAGTTCTTC. Filled out from reference TRBV30 and TRBJ2-1, the complete variable domain reads SQTIHQWPATLVQPVGSPLSLECTVEGTSNPNLYWYRQAAGRGLQLLFYSVGIGQISSEVPQNLSASRPQDRQFILSSKKLLLSDSGFYLCACYPTSVRIASNEQFFGPGTRLTVL.

This clonotype was counted at least ten times. This chain links TRBV7-6 with TRBJ2-3, with 9 bases matching TRBD1. CDR3 size: 15 residues. The germline CDR1 and CDR2 sequences are SGHVS and FNYEAQ. J was trimmed by 0 bases and V by 3 bases; bases with no gene match: 1. The CDR3 is CASSLGQGSTDTQYF. The CDR3 nucleotides read TGTGCCAGCAGCTTGGGACAGGGTAGCACAGATACGCAGTATTTT.

This clonotype was seen a few times. The genes are TRBV5-1 and TRBJ2-3; 10 bases are a match to TRBD2. V shed 4 bases, J shed 0 bases, and the junction held 5 bases outside the gene matches. Per germline, CDR1 SGHRS and CDR2 YFSETQ. This CDR3 has 16 residues. As DNA, the CDR3 is TGCGCCAGCAGCCACAATAGCGGGGGGAGCACAGATACGCAGTATTTT. Translation: CASSHNSGGSTDTQYF.

This sequence joins TRBV7-2 and TRBJ2-3; D remains ambiguous. The ends were cut back, 4 bases at V and 1 base at J, with 12 bases in the middle. Per the germline V gene, CDR1 is SGHTA and CDR2 is FQGNSA. The CDR3 runs to 15 residues. The CDR3 bases are TGTGCCAGCAGCTATCAGGAAGGGCGCACAGATACGCAGTATTTT. Translated: CASSYQEGRTDTQYF.

V usage is TRBV7-2 and J usage is TRBJ2-2; D gene uncertain. V shed 6 bases and J shed 4 bases, with 9 bases lying between them. The CDR3 loop spans 13 amino acids. CDR1 is SGHTA and CDR2 is FQGNSA in the germline V gene. CDR3 coding DNA: TGTGCCAGCAGGCTTGGCGTCACCGGGGAGCTGTTTTTT. This gives the protein CASRLGVTGELFF. The full variable domain, with the rest looked up from reference TRBV7-2 and TRBJ2-2, is GAGVSQSPSNKVTEKGKDVELRCDPISGHTALYWYRQSLGQGLEFLIYFQGNSAPDKSGLPSDRFSAERTGGSVSTLTIQRTQQEDSAVYLCASRLGVTGELFFGEGSRLTVL.

This clonotype was seen only a few times. The V call is TRBV5-4, the J call TRBJ2-2, with D perhaps TRBD1 or TRBD2 (5 bases each). Germline CDR1 reads SGHNT; CDR2 reads YYREEE (reference sequence). V lost 0 bases and J 6 bases, leaving 12 bases between the germline ends. This CDR3 region has 15 residues. The CDR3 loop reads CASSLAGTPPGELFF. The CDR3 region has the DNA TGTGCCAGCAGCTTGGCCGGGACCCCCCCCGGGGAGCTGTTTTTT.

The CDR3 here is CASSYLYTDTQYF. CDR3 coding DNA: TGTGCCAGCAGTTACCTTTACACAGATACGCAGTATTTT. The chain carries TRBV6-5 and TRBJ2-3; D is ambiguous. The length of the CDR3 is 13 residues. Trimming pared 2 bases from V and 2 bases from J, leaving 5 bases between. The germline V gene has CDR1 MNHEY and CDR2 SVGAGI.

This clonotype was counted a few times. V gene TRBV7-2 combines with J gene TRBJ1-1; 7 bases align to TRBD1. The CDR3 consists of 16 residues. CDR1 SGHTA and CDR2 FQGNSA come from the germline V gene. V lost 5 bases and J lost 0; bases outside the gene matches: 9. CDR3 sequence reads: CASSPYGTAMNTEAFF. In nucleotides, the CDR3 is TGTGCCAGCAGCCCATATGGGACAGCCATGAACACTGAAGCTTTCTTT.

This clonotype was recorded a few times. The chain joins TRBV7-8 to TRBJ1-5; D is uncertain. The V end lost 5 bases, the J end lost 16 bases, and 21 bases lay between the germline ends. The CDR3 totals 13 residues. From germline, CDR1 is SGHVS and CDR2 FQNEAQ. The CDR3 coding sequence is TGTGCCAGCAGCCCGGCCCATCGGCCTTTAATACATTTT. Its protein product is CASSPAHRPLIHF.

The chain couples TRBV28 to TRBJ1-1; D ambiguous. The V and J ends lost 1 base and 9 bases respectively, with 12 bases between them. The germline V gene encodes CDR1 MDHEN and CDR2 SYDVKM. The CDR3 spans 13 residues. The CDR3 sequence is CASSLSDKGKAFF. The CDR3 DNA reads as TGTGCCAGCAGTTTATCGGATAAAGGGAAAGCTTTCTTT.

This clonotype has just a few counts. The V gene is TRBV5-4, the J gene TRBJ2-7, with 7 bases that match TRBD1. The length of the CDR3 is 13 residues. The germline V gene encodes CDR1 SGHNT and CDR2 YYREEE (reference sequence). V trimming: 4 bases; J trimming: 1 base; junction bases outside the gene matches: 2. CDR3 residues: CASSQGQSYEQYV. The CDR3, as DNA: TGTGCCAGCAGCCAGGGACAGTCCTACGAGCAGTACGTC.

This clonotype has only a few counts. CDR3 sequence reads: CASSLDRAKELFF. Here the CDR3 DNA reads TGTGCCAGCAGCTTAGACAGGGCGAAGGAGCTGTTTTTT. The chain links TRBV7-2 to TRBJ2-2, with D possibly matching TRBD1 (6 bases). The CDR3 is made up of 13 amino acids. Germline lookup yields CDR1 SGHTA and CDR2 FQGNSA. Trimming cost V 1 base and J 10 bases, with 10 bases left between them.

This clonotype was observed a handful of times. The rearrangement links TRBV29-1 to TRBJ1-2, with a weak D call TRBD1 (5 bases). The CDR3 is made up of 13 amino acids. Germline V CDR1 and CDR2: SQVTM, ANQGSEA. V was trimmed by 0 bases and J by 8 bases, leaving 13 bases between them. DNA of the CDR3: TGCAGCGTTGAAGACAGGGATCACGGCGGCTACACCTTC. Translated: CSVEDRDHGGYTF.

A few counts support this clonotype. The V call is TRBV7-2, the J call TRBJ2-3; D is possibly TRBD1 or TRBD2 (5 bases each). The CDR3 length is 15 residues. In germline, CDR1 is SGHTA, CDR2 FQGNSA. V was clipped by 1 base and J by 1 base, with 9 bases between them. DNA for the CDR3: TGTGCCAGCAGCTTAGGGGGGATGGGCACAGATACGCAGTATTTT. Protein product: CASSLGGMGTDTQYF.

This clonotype showed up many times. The V gene is TRBV7-2, the J gene TRBJ2-2; either TRBD1 or TRBD2 may supply D (6 bases each). The CDR3 consists of 15 residues. Trimming took off 4 bases at V and 7 bases at J, with 16 bases between the two ends. CDR1 is SGHTA and CDR2 is FQGNSA in the germline V gene. In DNA form, the CDR3 reads TGTGCCAGCAGCTCGCAGGGGAGGATAAACGGGGAGCTGTTTTTT. Its protein product is CASSSQGRINGELFF.